This TCR beta chain was observed in a study of cytomegalovirus exposure and HLA in healthy donors. Study in general: Among the approximately 370 donors who were genotyped, roughly 85% fell in the genetic ancestry cluster that is associated with self-reported Caucasian donors. General study findings and limits: Among donors in an Asian-associated ancestry cluster, a later analysis reportedly found fewer N-insertions than the approximately 700-donor mean.

Germline CDR1 MNHEY, CDR2 SVGAGI. With 4 bases removed from V and 8 bases from J, the gap between germline ends came to 14 bases. This CDR3 region has 14 residues. This clone came up a few times. The antigen remains unidentified. PCR used 60 Vbeta primers and 13 Jbeta primers. Sequencing was performed with immunoSEQ multiplex PCR; in TCRdb, only in-frame clones are kept and a portion is missing. This sample has around 130,000 clones, with roughly three quarters found just once. The TCR originated in a woman aged 18-29 years in good health and CMV-seronegative. The chain links TRBV6-5 to TRBJ1-4; TRBD1 is a possible D gene (5 bases). Sequencing was done on a sample of PBMCs. The CDR3 nucleotides are TGTGCCAGCAGTTCGGACACTGTGAGGGAAAAACTGTTTTTT. Translated: CASSSDTVREKLFF.